A selection of T cell receptor beta chains follows, all from one sample in a study of human T cells and chemical hapten exposure. TCRdb reprocessed the RACE reads with MiXCR, giving one entry per CDR3 protein. Of about 85,000 distinct CDR3 sequences in the sample, about 9.9% were seen once. Sample: whole blood, taken in connection with sensitization to the hapten diphenylcyclopropenone (DPC). All receptors come from a man aged 18 to 29 with alopecia areata. Some clones in this sample may be carry-over from other donors' samples. CDR3s include the opening cysteine and the closing phenylalanine or tryptophan. Fields, in order: V gene, clone size, D gene, J gene, CDR3 protein, CDR3 DNA. A D gene is named only where the DNA matches it firmly. Not every row has a clone size; where given, it reads once, few, many or a size class.

V gene: TRBV12-3/TRBV12-4; clone size: many; D gene: TRBD1; J gene: TRBJ1-2; CDR3 protein: CASSPARFGQGNYGYTF; CDR3 DNA: TGTGCCAGCAGTCCCGCCCGATTCGGACAGGGGAACTATGGCTACACCTTC
V gene: TRBV7-2; clone size: few; D gene: .; J gene: TRBJ2-5; CDR3 protein: CASSLTRDQETQYF; CDR3 DNA: TGTGCCAGCAGCTTAACCAGGGACCAAGAGACCCAGTACTTC
V gene: TRBV7-2; clone size: .; D gene: .; J gene: TRBJ2-5; CDR3 protein: CASSSPVEETQYF; CDR3 DNA: TGTGCCAGCAGCTCCCCGGTAGAAGAGACCCAGTACTTC
V gene: TRBV7-9; clone size: .; D gene: .; J gene: TRBJ1-2; CDR3 protein: CASSLGTALYGYTF; CDR3 DNA: TGTGCCAGCAGCTTAGGGACAGCCCTCTATGGCTACACCTTC
V gene: TRBV7-6; clone size: few; D gene: .; J gene: TRBJ2-3; CDR3 protein: CASSLGPQGDTQYF; CDR3 DNA: TGTGCCAGCAGCTTAGGACCCCAGGGGGATACGCAGTATTTT
V gene: TRBV5-4; clone size: few; D gene: .; J gene: TRBJ1-2; CDR3 protein: CASSPGIVGGYTF; CDR3 DNA: TGTGCCAGCAGTCCTGGCATTGTTGGTGGCTACACCTTC
V gene: TRBV28; clone size: few; D gene: .; J gene: TRBJ1-5; CDR3 protein: CASSSPWGDSNQPQHF; CDR3 DNA: TGTGCCAGCAGTTCCCCTTGGGGGGATAGCAATCAGCCCCAGCATTTT
V gene: TRBV6-5; clone size: .; D gene: .; J gene: TRBJ1-1; CDR3 protein: CASSSPTQGKGEAFF; CDR3 DNA: TGTGCCAGCAGCTCCCCAACTCAGGGGAAAGGTGAAGCTTTCTTT
V gene: TRBV2; clone size: many; D gene: .; J gene: TRBJ1-1; CDR3 protein: CASSVGQPNTEAFF; CDR3 DNA: TGTGCCAGCAGTGTGGGACAACCTAACACTGAAGCTTTCTTT
V gene: TRBV9; clone size: .; D gene: .; J gene: TRBJ1-2; CDR3 protein: CASSPGLANYGYTF; CDR3 DNA: TGTGCCAGCAGCCCAGGGTTGGCTAACTATGGCTACACCTTC
V gene: TRBV11-3; clone size: many; D gene: .; J gene: TRBJ2-1; CDR3 protein: CASSLEGQSYNEQFF; CDR3 DNA: TGTGCCAGCAGCTTAGAAGGACAGTCCTACAATGAGCAGTTCTTC
V gene: TRBV29-1; clone size: .; D gene: .; J gene: TRBJ2-3; CDR3 protein: CSVVGGRVTDTQYF; CDR3 DNA: TGCAGCGTTGTAGGCGGTAGGGTCACAGATACGCAGTATTTT
V gene: TRBV12-3/TRBV12-4; clone size: .; D gene: TRBD1; J gene: TRBJ2-3; CDR3 protein: CASSAQGATDTQYF; CDR3 DNA: TGTGCCAGCAGTGCACAGGGGGCAACAGATACGCAGTATTTT
V gene: TRBV5-5; clone size: few; D gene: .; J gene: TRBJ1-4; CDR3 protein: CASSFSPEVTPNEKLFF; CDR3 DNA: TGTGCCAGCAGCTTCAGTCCGGAGGTTACCCCTAATGAAAAACTGTTTTTT
V gene: TRBV10-3; clone size: .; D gene: TRBD1; J gene: TRBJ1-6; CDR3 protein: CAISDTGVPLRF; CDR3 DNA: TGTGCCATCAGTGATACAGGGGTCCCCCTCCGCTTT
V gene: TRBV21-1; clone size: .; D gene: .; J gene: TRBJ1-2; CDR3 protein: CASPHGQGQNGYTF; CDR3 DNA: TGTGCCAGTCCCCATGGACAGGGTCAAAATGGCTACACCTTC
V gene: TRBV19; clone size: many; D gene: TRBD1; J gene: TRBJ2-2; CDR3 protein: CASTKGQGVNTGELFF; CDR3 DNA: TGTGCCAGTACCAAGGGACAGGGAGTTAACACCGGGGAGCTGTTTTTT
V gene: TRBV6-2/TRBV6-3; clone size: many; D gene: .; J gene: TRBJ1-5; CDR3 protein: CASSYRTGRGQPQHF; CDR3 DNA: TGTGCCAGCAGTTACCGTACGGGGCGCGGTCAGCCCCAGCATTTT
V gene: TRBV6-2/TRBV6-3; clone size: .; D gene: .; J gene: TRBJ1-5; CDR3 protein: CASSYSRGERSNQPQHF; CDR3 DNA: TGTGCCAGCAGTTACTCGAGGGGGGAGCGGAGCAATCAGCCCCAGCATTTT
V gene: TRBV5-1; clone size: many; D gene: .; J gene: TRBJ2-3; CDR3 protein: CASSLGQSTDTQYF; CDR3 DNA: TGCGCCAGCAGCCTCGGACAGAGCACAGATACGCAGTATTTT
V gene: TRBV5-6; clone size: many; D gene: .; J gene: TRBJ2-3; CDR3 protein: CASSRSGRSTDTQYF; CDR3 DNA: TGTGCCAGCAGCCGTTCGGGACGGAGCACAGATACGCAGTATTTT
V gene: TRBV10-3; clone size: .; D gene: .; J gene: TRBJ1-2; CDR3 protein: CAISEGKEQPNYGYTF; CDR3 DNA: TGTGCCATCAGTGAGGGGAAGGAGCAACCTAACTATGGCTACACCTTC
V gene: TRBV7-2; clone size: .; D gene: .; J gene: TRBJ1-5; CDR3 protein: CASSLQRATNQPQHF; CDR3 DNA: TGTGCCAGCAGCTTACAACGGGCTACCAATCAGCCCCAGCATTTT
V gene: TRBV12-3/TRBV12-4; clone size: .; D gene: .; J gene: TRBJ1-4; CDR3 protein: CASSPGTEKLFF; CDR3 DNA: TGTGCCAGCAGTCCCGGGACTGAAAAACTGTTTTTT
V gene: TRBV4-3; clone size: many; D gene: .; J gene: TRBJ2-1; CDR3 protein: CASSQDHPRLHNEQFF; CDR3 DNA: TGCGCCAGCAGCCAAGATCACCCCAGACTGCACAATGAGCAGTTCTTC
V gene: TRBV7-9; clone size: .; D gene: .; J gene: TRBJ2-1; CDR3 protein: CASSIRDLLGNEQFF; CDR3 DNA: TGTGCCAGCAGCATCCGGGACTTACTCGGCAATGAGCAGTTCTTC
V gene: TRBV14; clone size: few; D gene: .; J gene: TRBJ2-5; CDR3 protein: CASSLSGLKETQYF; CDR3 DNA: TGTGCCAGCAGCCTCTCAGGTCTAAAAGAGACCCAGTACTTC
V gene: TRBV29-1; clone size: .; D gene: .; J gene: TRBJ2-1; CDR3 protein: CSVPQGNEQFF; CDR3 DNA: TGCAGCGTACCTCAGGGCAATGAGCAGTTCTTC
V gene: TRBV7-9; clone size: many; D gene: .; J gene: TRBJ1-1; CDR3 protein: CASGSLQGRTEAFF; CDR3 DNA: TGTGCCAGCGGATCCCTGCAGGGACGGACTGAAGCTTTCTTT
V gene: TRBV7-2; clone size: few; D gene: TRBD2; J gene: TRBJ2-1; CDR3 protein: CASSLISGGAYNEQFF; CDR3 DNA: TGTGCCAGCAGCTTAATCAGCGGGGGGGCCTACAATGAGCAGTTCTTC
V gene: TRBV7-6; clone size: few; D gene: TRBD1; J gene: TRBJ1-1; CDR3 protein: CASSLSPDRGWNTEAFF; CDR3 DNA: TGTGCCAGCAGCTTAAGTCCCGACAGGGGATGGAACACTGAAGCTTTCTTT
V gene: TRBV10-3; clone size: few; D gene: TRBD1; J gene: TRBJ1-6; CDR3 protein: CAIRRTGDNSPLHF; CDR3 DNA: TGTGCCATCAGACGGACAGGGGACAATTCACCCCTCCACTTT
V gene: TRBV28; clone size: .; D gene: .; J gene: TRBJ2-7; CDR3 protein: CASSTLGGSYEQYF; CDR3 DNA: TGTGCCAGCAGTACCCTCGGGGGCTCCTACGAGCAGTACTTC